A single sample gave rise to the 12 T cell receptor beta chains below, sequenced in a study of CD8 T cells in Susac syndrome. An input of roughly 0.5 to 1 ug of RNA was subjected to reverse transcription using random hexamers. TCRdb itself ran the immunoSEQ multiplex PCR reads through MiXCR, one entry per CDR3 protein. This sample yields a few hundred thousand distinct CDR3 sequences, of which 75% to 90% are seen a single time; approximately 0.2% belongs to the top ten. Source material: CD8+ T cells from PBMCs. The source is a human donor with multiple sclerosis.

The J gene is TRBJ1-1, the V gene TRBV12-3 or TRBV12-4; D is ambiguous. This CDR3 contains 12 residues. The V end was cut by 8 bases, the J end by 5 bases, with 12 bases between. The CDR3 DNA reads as TGTGCCAGCTCCCATTGGGGTACTGAAGCTTTCTTT. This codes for CASSHWGTEAFF.

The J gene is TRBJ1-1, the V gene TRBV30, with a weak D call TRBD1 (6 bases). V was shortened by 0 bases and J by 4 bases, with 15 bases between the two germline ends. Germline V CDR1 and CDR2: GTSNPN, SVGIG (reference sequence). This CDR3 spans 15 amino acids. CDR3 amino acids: CAWSVGGILTTEAFF. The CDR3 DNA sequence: TGTGCCTGGAGTGTAGGGGGGATCTTAACCACTGAAGCTTTCTTT.

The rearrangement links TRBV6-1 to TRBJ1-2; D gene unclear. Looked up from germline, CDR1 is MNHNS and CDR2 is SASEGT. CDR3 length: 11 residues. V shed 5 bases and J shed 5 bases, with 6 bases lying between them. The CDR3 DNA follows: TGTGCCAGCAGTCAATTTTATGGCTACACCTTC. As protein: CASSQFYGYTF.

DNA of the CDR3: TGTGCCAGCTCCTCACAGGGGGATAAAGAGACCCAGTACTTC. It translates to CASSSQGDKETQYF. V is TRBV28 and J is TRBJ2-5; TRBD1 matches 8 bases. Germline V gene sequence: CDR1 MDHEN, CDR2 SYDVKM. Trimming cost V 8 bases and J 3 bases; bases outside gene matches: 8. This CDR3 comprises 14 residues.

In DNA form, the CDR3 reads TGCAGTGCTAGAGGACGGGACAATCAGCCCCAGCATTTT. Its protein product is CSARGRDNQPQHF. V usage is TRBV20-1 and J usage is TRBJ1-5; unclear D gene. CDR1 DFQATT and CDR2 SNEGSKA come from the germline V gene (reference sequence). CDR3 size: 13 residues. The V end lost 1 base, the J end lost 3 bases, and 7 bases lay between the germline ends.

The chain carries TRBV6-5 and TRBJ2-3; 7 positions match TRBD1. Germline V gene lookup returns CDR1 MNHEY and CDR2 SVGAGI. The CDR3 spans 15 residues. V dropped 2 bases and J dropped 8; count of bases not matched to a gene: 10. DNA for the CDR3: TGTGCCAGCAGTTACCGTGCAGGGGGTGCTGGTACGCAGTATTTT. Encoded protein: CASSYRAGGAGTQYF.

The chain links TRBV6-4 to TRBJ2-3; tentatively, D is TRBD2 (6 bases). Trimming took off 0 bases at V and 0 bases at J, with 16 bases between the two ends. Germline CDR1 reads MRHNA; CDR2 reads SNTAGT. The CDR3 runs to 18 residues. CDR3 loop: CASSDSSPASASTDTQYF. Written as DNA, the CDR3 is TGTGCCAGCAGTGACTCAAGCCCGGCTAGCGCTAGCACAGATACGCAGTATTTT.

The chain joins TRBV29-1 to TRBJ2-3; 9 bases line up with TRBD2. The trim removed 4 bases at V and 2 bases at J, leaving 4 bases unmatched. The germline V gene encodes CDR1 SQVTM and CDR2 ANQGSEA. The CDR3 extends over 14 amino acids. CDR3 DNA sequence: TGCAGCGTTGGGATAGCGGGAGACACAGATACGCAGTATTTT. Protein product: CSVGIAGDTDTQYF.

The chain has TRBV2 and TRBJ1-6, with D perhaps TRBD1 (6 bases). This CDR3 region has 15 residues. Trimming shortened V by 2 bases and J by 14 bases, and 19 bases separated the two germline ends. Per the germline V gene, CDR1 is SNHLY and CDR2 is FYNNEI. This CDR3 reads CASSEYRQAREALHF. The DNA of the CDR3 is TGTGCCAGCAGTGAATACCGACAGGCTAGGGAGGCCCTCCACTTT. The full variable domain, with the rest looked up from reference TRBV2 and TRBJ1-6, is EPEVTQTPSHQVTQMGQEVILRCVPISNHLYFYWYRQILGQKVEFLVSFYNNEISEKSEIFDDQFSVERPDGSNFTLKIRSTKLEDSAMYFCASSEYRQAREALHFGNGTRLTVT.

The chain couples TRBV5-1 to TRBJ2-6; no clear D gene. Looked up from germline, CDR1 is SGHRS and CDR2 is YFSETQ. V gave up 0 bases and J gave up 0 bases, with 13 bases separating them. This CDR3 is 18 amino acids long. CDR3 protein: CASSLGPTVVSGANVLTF. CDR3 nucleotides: TGCGCCAGCAGCTTGGGTCCCACTGTGGTCTCTGGGGCCAACGTCCTGACTTTC. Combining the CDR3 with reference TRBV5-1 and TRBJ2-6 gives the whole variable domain KAGVTQTPRYLIKTRGQQVTLSCSPISGHRSVSWYQQTPGQGLQFLFEYFSETQRNKGNFPGRFSGRQFSNSRSEMNVSTLELGDSALYLCASSLGPTVVSGANVLTFGAGSRLTVL.

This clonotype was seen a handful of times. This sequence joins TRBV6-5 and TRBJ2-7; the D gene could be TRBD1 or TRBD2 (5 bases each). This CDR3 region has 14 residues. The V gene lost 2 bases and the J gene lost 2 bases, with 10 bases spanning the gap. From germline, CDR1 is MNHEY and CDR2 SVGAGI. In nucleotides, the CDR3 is TGTGCCAGCAGTTACAGGGGACGGGCCTACGAGCAGTACTTC. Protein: CASSYRGRAYEQYF.

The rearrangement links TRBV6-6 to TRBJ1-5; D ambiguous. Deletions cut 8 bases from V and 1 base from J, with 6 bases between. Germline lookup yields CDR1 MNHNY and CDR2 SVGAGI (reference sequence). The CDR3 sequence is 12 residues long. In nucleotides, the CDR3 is TGTGCCAGCGATTTCAGCAATCAGCCCCAGCATTTT. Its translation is CASDFSNQPQHF.